This passage covers 5 T cell receptor beta chains from one sample sequenced in a study of T cell responses to AZD1222 COVID-19 vaccine (dated by TCRdb to the early 2020s). The library was generated by the immunoSEQ multiplex PCR assay. TCRdb holds this immuneACCESS table with in-frame rearrangements only. Some clones are missing; in checked studies, unresolved V genes explain under half, and the rest has no known cause. A total of approximately 50,000 clones appear in this sample, 75% to 90% of them only once. In total, the top ten clones hold 6.9% of the sample. The time point label here, explained by the study, means: about 28 days (+/-7) after the second vaccine dose. The sequenced sample was peripheral blood, obtained 28 days after the second AZD1222 dose. Receptors were obtained from an adult who received the AZD1222 COVID-19 vaccine.

The CDR3 sequence is CARSLDSPHEQFF. The CDR3 nucleotides are TGTGCCAGAAGCCTTGACAGCCCGCATGAGCAGTTCTTC. This sequence joins TRBV5-3 and TRBJ2-1, with D tentatively TRBD1 (5 bases). TRBV5-3 is placed among ORFs of uncertain function. The V gene lost 4 bases and the J gene lost 8 bases, with 13 bases spanning the gap. CDR3 length: 13 residues.

With respect to this clone: A much larger clone differs from this one at a single base, so this may be a read error. Other DNA variants within this sample encode the same CDR3. The J gene is TRBJ2-1, the V gene TRBV4-3, with D possibly TRBD1 on 5 matching bases. V was pared by 0 bases and J by 3 bases, with 9 bases between. Germline CDR1 is LGHNA and CDR2 is YSLEER. This CDR3 has 15 amino acids. The CDR3 DNA is TGCGCCAGCAGCCAAGATATGGGGCTCTACAATGAGCAGTTCTTC. Its protein product is CASSQDMGLYNEQFF.

The chain has TRBV3-1 (or the pseudogene TRBV3-2) and TRBJ1-5; D uncertain. The V gene lost 0 bases and the J gene lost 3 bases, with 6 bases spanning the gap. Germline V lookup: CDR1 LGHDT, CDR2 YNNKEL (reference sequence). The CDR3 is made up of 14 amino acids. Written as DNA, the CDR3 is TGTGCCAGCAGCCAAGACACCGCCAATCAGCCCCAGCATTTT. This sequence encodes CASSQDTANQPQHF.

This chain's CDR3 is CASSEARGGESQHF. The CDR3 DNA reads TGTGCCAGCAGTGAAGCACGAGGAGGTGAGTCCCAGCATTTT. The genes are TRBV2 and TRBJ1-5; the D is unclear. Germline V gene sequence: CDR1 SNHLY, CDR2 FYNNEI. This CDR3 region has 14 residues. V gave up 0 bases and J gave up 11 bases, with 14 bases separating them. Combining the CDR3 with reference TRBV2 and TRBJ1-5 gives the whole variable domain EPEVTQTPSHQVTQMGQEVILRCVPISNHLYFYWYRQILGQKVEFLVSFYNNEISEKSEIFDDQFSVERPDGSNFTLKIRSTKLEDSAMYFCASSEARGGESQHFGDGTRLSIL.

The rearrangement joins TRBV28 to TRBJ1-2, with D possibly TRBD1 on 5 matching bases. CDR3 length: 14 residues. Trimming took 11 bases from V and 5 from J, leaving 21 bases between them. The germline V gene encodes CDR1 MDHEN and CDR2 SYDVKM. The CDR3 is CALGGSGGFYGYTF. The CDR3 coding sequence is TGTGCCTTGGGAGGCTCGGGGGGTTTTTATGGCTACACCTTC.